This TCR beta chain was recovered during a study of T cell responses to AZD1222 COVID-19 vaccine. Assay used: immunoSEQ multiplex PCR; TCRdb lists only in-frame clones, some missing. The sample includes about 150,000 clones, approximately 90% of them seen just once. Details on this clone: Its matching antigen is unknown.

This CDR3 has 14 amino acids. V was shortened by 5 bases and J by 3 bases, with 14 bases between the two germline ends. Germline V gene lookup returns CDR1 LNHDA and CDR2 SQIVND (reference sequence). Study-wide findings and caveats: Following two doses of AZD1222, Spike-specific TCR breadth and depth rose.

This sample comprised peripheral blood, obtained 28 days after the second AZD1222 dose. This chain joins TRBV19 and TRBJ2-7; the D call may be TRBD1 or TRBD2 (6 bases each). The sequence was collected from an adult who received the AZD1222 COVID-19 vaccine. CDR3 in amino acids: CASSSPGANYEQYF. The CDR3 nucleotides read TGTGCCAGTAGTTCCCCGGGGGCAAACTACGAGCAGTACTTC.